This T cell receptor (beta chain) was identified during a study of T cells in Graves' hyperthyroidism and ophthalmopathy (dated by TCRdb to the late 2010s). In terms of the full investigation: Peripheral blood was sampled at the time of initial diagnosis, prior to any treatment. TCR V-J signatures able to tell the groups apart were searched for in a discovery cohort of 100 patients, of whom about 40 had Graves' ophthalmopathy and roughly 57 had stable Graves' hyperthyroidism. Whether ophthalmopathy could be predicted prospectively was tested in an independent validation cohort made up of some 20 hyperthyroidism patients plus 17 patients who later progressed to ophthalmopathy. The roughly 90 discovery patients were divided at random into training and test sets in a 7:3 ratio. In addition, the study compared T-cell repertoires in thyroid tissue and in blood from over 5 Graves' hyperthyroidism patients. After blood sampling, hyperthyroidism patients were treated with methimazole at a starting dose of 30 mg daily, and ophthalmopathy patients were treated with high-dose intravenous methylprednisolone. According to the paper, TCR Vbeta CDR3 sequencing was carried out on some 130 peripheral blood samples, which came from fewer than 50 ophthalmopathy, 75 to 80 hyperthyroidism and roughly 17 progressor patients.

Including cysteine and phenylalanine, the CDR3 has 15 amino acids. The retained sequence is limited to the CDR3, 45 bases, with the frame set at the first base. Trimmed from V: 0 bases; trimmed from J: 2 bases; junction bases lacking a gene match: 2. Sequences KGHSH (CDR1) and LQKENI (CDR2) are obtained from the germline V gene. What the study reported, not specific to this receptor: Most expanded thyroid clonotypes (frequency above 0.001) were also found in blood, which suggests that blood repertoires may mirror thyroid immune responses. Ophthalmopathy was separated from stable hyperthyroidism by a 13 V-J signature model, with approximately 86% sensitivity and approximately 84% specificity obtained in cross-validation and 80%/75% obtained in testing. In validation, the model predicted progression to ophthalmopathy with over 65% sensitivity and 72.22% specificity, a median of approximately 6.5 months before onset. Sample size was not statistically predetermined, and blinding of investigators to group allocation was not performed.

A patient counted as having stable Graves' hyperthyroidism if no progression to ophthalmopathy occurred over 18 months of follow-up. Hyperthyroidism patients were newly diagnosed, with disease duration under 2 months, and aged 18 to 65 years. The study excluded patients with uncontrolled infections, other autoimmune diseases, pregnancy or lactation. Diagnoses were based on clinical symptoms, serum thyroxine and TRAb, thyroid ultrasound and orbital computed tomography. Ficoll-Paque density gradient centrifugation was used to isolate PBMCs from about 10 ml of fresh peripheral blood. Trizol reagent was used to extract total RNA, and RNA quality was then checked on an Agilent 2100 Bioanalyzer. Amplification of TCR beta CDR3 regions was carried out from RNA transcripts. A first-round RT-PCR of the TCR CDR3 used the HTBI primer set with the Qiagen OneStep RT-PCR kit. Libraries were constructed in a second round of multiplex PCR, after which size selection and purification were performed. Libraries were sequenced paired-end with 100 bp reads on an Illumina HiSeq2000. Per the source publication's procedure: SOAPnuke was used to process the raw data, throwing out any read that contained adapters or uncalled bases, had a mean Phred below 15, or lacked an exact constant-primer or identifier match. High-quality paired reads were merged using COPE v1.2.5, and each unique nucleotide sequence was defined as a clonotype. Clonotypes were aligned to IMGT TRBV, TRBD and TRBJ reference segments using MiTCR v1.1. Analysis was restricted to V-J combinations with a frequency above 0.0001, which covered roughly 99% of repertoires. A TCS score was defined as the ratio between F50 (clonal expansion) and ExV (chaos), using BLOSUM62-based TCRdist between CDR3 peptides within each V-J. Welch's t-statistics and random forest reduced just over 500 V-J features to 13, which were used in a naive Bayes classifier (R e1071). The public reads were reanalyzed by TCRdb: fastp trimming at Q25, MiXCR alignment, in-frame beta chains only. CDR3 protein sequences are deduplicated, and each keeps its most common genes and DNA. TCRdb's processing, not the authors' own work, is the source of the V and J calls. This sample gives 650,000 to 700,000 distinct CDR3 sequences in total; roughly 17% of them show up just once. Around 16% of the sample comes from the top ten.

Notes on this clonotype: No antigen is known for it. No clone much larger than this one lies a single base away; base qualities are absent.

The sequence links TRBV18 to TRBJ2-3, with TRBD2 matching 7 junction bases. The sequenced material came from blood. The TCR comes from a man in his fifties or sixties with Graves' hyperthyroidism. CDR3 sequence: CASSPPTSLTDTQYF. In nucleotides, the sequence is TGTGCCAGCTCACCACCGACTAGCCTCACAGATACGCAGTATTTT.